Shown below are 16 T cell receptor beta chains from a single sample sequenced in a study of blood T cell repertoires in COVID-19. Assay: immunoSEQ multiplex PCR; the TCRdb copy retains only in-frame clones and omits some. The profile shows about 430,000 clones, 70% to 90% of them singletons. Sample: PBMCs or T cells enriched from blood (not recorded which). The receptors derive from a woman in her late teens or twenties who had been exposed to COVID-19.

The V and J genes are TRBV6-5 and TRBJ1-1; TRBD1 might be the D (6 bases). The CDR3 spans 12 residues. In germline, CDR1 is MNHEY, CDR2 SVGAGI. With 7 bases removed from V and 3 bases from J, the gap between germline ends came to 9 bases. DNA of the CDR3: TGTGCCAGCAATCAGGGGCACACTGAAGCTTTCTTT. This encodes CASNQGHTEAFF.

About this clone itself: Relative to the germline gene, one junction end is altered; a read error may explain this. This chain joins TRBV15 and TRBJ1-2; D remains ambiguous. The CDR3 runs to 13 residues. In germline, CDR1 is LNHNV, CDR2 YYDKDF (reference sequence). CDR3 in DNA: TGTGCCACCAGCAGAGATGGCGGTTATGGCTACACTTTC. Residues: CATSRDGGYGYTF.

The V gene is TRBV5-4, the J gene TRBJ2-5; 9 bases align to TRBD1. The length of the CDR3 is 15 residues. From germline, CDR1 is SGHNT and CDR2 YYREEE (reference sequence). The trim removed 4 bases at V and 2 bases at J, leaving 6 bases unmatched. CDR3 bases: TGTGCCAGCAGCGCCAGGGGACAGGGACAAGAGACCCAGTACTTC. Protein: CASSARGQGQETQYF.

This clone was recorded only once. CDR3 DNA sequence: TGTGCCACCAGTGATAGAAACGGGGGGGCCGGTGAGCAGTTCTTC. Translation: CATSDRNGGAGEQFF. The chain joins TRBV24-1 to TRBJ2-1; 8 nucleotides line up with TRBD2. The ends lost 3 bases at V and 9 bases at J; junction bases unmatched: 9. Germline CDR1 is KGHDR and CDR2 is SFDVKD. The CDR3 has 15 residues.

The gene calls are TRBV5-1 and TRBJ2-7; 8 bases match TRBD1. Trimming at V came to 4 bases and at J to 5 bases, leaving 8 bases not matched to a gene. There are 14 residues in the CDR3. Germline loops: CDR1 SGHRS, CDR2 YFSETQ. The CDR3 coding sequence is TGCGCCAGCAGCCCCACAGGGGGAATGAACGAGCAGTACTTC. It encodes CASSPTGGMNEQYF.

This clone has a single count. V gene TRBV2 combines with J gene TRBJ2-7; a weak D match, TRBD1 (5 bases). CDR3 length equals 12 residues. The V end lost 3 bases, the J end lost 4 bases, and 7 bases lay between the germline ends. CDR1 and CDR2 (germline): SNHLY, FYNNEI. The CDR3, as DNA: TGTGCCAGCAGTGACAGGGCTTACGAGCAGTACTTC. This sequence encodes CASSDRAYEQYF.

V is TRBV7-8 and J is TRBJ2-7; TRBD2 matches 7 bases. J was trimmed by 0 bases and V by 5 bases; bases with no gene match: 10. CDR3 length equals 16 residues. Germline CDR1 is SGHVS and CDR2 is FQNEAQ. This CDR3 is CASSAGRSRSSYEQYF. In nucleotides, the CDR3 is TGTGCCAGCAGCGCCGGGAGGTCACGGAGCTCCTACGAGCAGTACTTC.

V is TRBV5-1 and J is TRBJ2-7; 7 positions agree with TRBD1. CDR1 is SGHRS, CDR2 YFSETQ, per germline. The CDR3 totals 14 residues. V shed 4 bases, J shed 5 bases, and the junction held 9 bases outside the gene matches. The CDR3 DNA is TGCGCCAGCAGCGCGGTACAGGGGTCCCACGAGCAGTACTTC. Residues: CASSAVQGSHEQYF.

The chain is built from TRBV28 and TRBJ2-7; D is ambiguous. This CDR3 has 11 residues. V lost 6 bases, J lost 2 bases, and 5 bases lay in between. Germline V gene lookup returns CDR1 MDHEN and CDR2 SYDVKM. The CDR3 coding sequence is TGTGCCAGCAGCCATGCCTACGAGCAGTACTTC. It specifies CASSHAYEQYF.

The chain couples TRBV3-1 (or the pseudogene TRBV3-2) to TRBJ2-5; weak D call: TRBD1 (6 bases). Trimming cost V 4 bases and J 5 bases, with 8 bases left between them. This CDR3 has 12 amino acids. In germline, CDR1 is LGHDT, CDR2 YNNKEL (reference sequence). The CDR3 loop reads CASSPGAETQYF. The DNA of the CDR3 is TGTGCCAGCAGCCCAGGGGCGGAGACCCAGTACTTC.

This clone was observed a handful of times. This sequence joins TRBV27 and TRBJ1-6; TRBD1 matches at 11 bases. The V and J ends lost 5 bases and 9 bases, in that order; junction bases with no gene match: 9. The V gene's germline CDR1 is MNHEY and CDR2 SMNVEV (reference sequence). The CDR3 runs to 16 residues. This chain's CDR3 is CASSISGTGGFSPLHF. The CDR3 DNA sequence: TGTGCCAGCAGTATCTCCGGGACAGGGGGTTTTTCACCCCTCCACTTT.

This chain links TRBV4-1 with TRBJ2-3, with 8 bases aligning to TRBD2. CDR1 is MGHRA and CDR2 is YSYEKL in the germline V gene. Germline trimming cut 1 base from V and 0 bases from J; bases unmatched to any gene: 6. This CDR3 spans 17 amino acids. In DNA form, the CDR3 reads TGCGCCAGCAGCCAAGGTCGAAGCGGGGGAAGCACAGATACGCAGTATTTT. Its protein product is CASSQGRSGGSTDTQYF.

This clone occurred once. The gene calls are TRBV7-2 and TRBJ1-2, with TRBD1 identical over 9 bases. Per the germline V gene, CDR1 is SGHTA and CDR2 is FQGNSA. CDR3 length: 15 residues. Unmatched junction bases numbered 8, after V lost 5 bases and J lost 4 bases. The CDR3 protein is CASSPIDRGGYGYTF. The DNA for the CDR3 is TGTGCCAGCAGCCCAATAGACAGGGGGGGCTATGGCTACACCTTC.

The chain employs TRBV28 and TRBJ1-2, with 7 bases identical to TRBD1. CDR1 is MDHEN, CDR2 SYDVKM, per germline. CDR3 length equals 14 residues. V shed 10 bases and J 0 bases; nucleotides not matched to a gene: 8. In DNA form, the CDR3 reads TGTGCCACCCTAAAGGGGGCAACTAACTATGGCTACACCTTC. Encoded protein: CATLKGATNYGYTF.

A word on this clone: Additional DNA sequences in this sample encode the identical CDR3. This sequence joins TRBV18 and TRBJ2-1; D gene ambiguous. The V and J ends lost 3 bases and 0 bases respectively, with 3 bases between them. The CDR3 length is 13 residues. Germline-derived CDR1 and CDR2 are KGHSH and LQKENI. CDR3 in amino acids: CASSPSSYNEQFF. In nucleotides, the CDR3 is TGTGCCAGCTCACCCTCCTCCTACAATGAGCAGTTCTTC. Drawing the rest from reference TRBV18 and TRBJ2-1, the complete variable domain is NAGVMQNPRHLVRRRGQEARLRCSPMKGHSHVYWYRQLPEEGLKFMVYLQKENIIDESGMPKERFSAEFPKEGPSILRIQQVVRGDSAAYFCASSPSSYNEQFFGPGTRLTVL.

The rearrangement links TRBV28 to TRBJ2-7; TRBD2 matches at 8 bases. Germline values: CDR1 MDHEN, CDR2 SYDVKM. CDR3 length equals 19 residues. V dropped 4 bases and J dropped 1; count of bases not matched to a gene: 18. CDR3 region: CASSSPGLDWSGGSYEQYF. Written as DNA, the CDR3 is TGTGCCAGCAGTTCCCCGGGACTAGATTGGTCTGGTGGTTCCTACGAGCAGTACTTC.